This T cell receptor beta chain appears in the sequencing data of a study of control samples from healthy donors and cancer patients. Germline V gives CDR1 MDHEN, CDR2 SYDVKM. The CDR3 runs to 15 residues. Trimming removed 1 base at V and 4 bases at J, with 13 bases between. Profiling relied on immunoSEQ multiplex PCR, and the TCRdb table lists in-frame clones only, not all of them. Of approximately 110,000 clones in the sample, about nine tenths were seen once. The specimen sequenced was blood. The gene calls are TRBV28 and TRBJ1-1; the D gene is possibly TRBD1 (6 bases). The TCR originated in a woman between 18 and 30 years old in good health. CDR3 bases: TGTGCCAGCAGTTTATCGCGCAGGGGTACCACTGAAGCTTTCTTT. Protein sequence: CASSLSRRGTTEAFF.